Following are 29 T cell receptor beta chains from one sample sequenced in a study of T cells in Graves' hyperthyroidism and ophthalmopathy. The investigators amplified TCR beta CDR3 regions from RNA transcripts. HTBI primers were employed in a first-round RT-PCR of the TCR CDR3. Each CDR3 protein is one row after TCRdb ran MiXCR on the multiplex PCR reads. The sample yields approximately 530,000 distinct CDR3 sequences, 15% to 20% seen once. Sequencing was carried out using blood. The receptors stem from a middle-aged man with Graves' ophthalmopathy.

This clonotype was observed many times. The chain joins TRBV9 to TRBJ1-4; 11 bases agree with TRBD1. J was trimmed by 8 bases and V by 3 bases; bases with no gene match: 6. The CDR3 contains 15 residues. CDR1 SGDLS and CDR2 YYNGEE come from the germline V gene. The CDR3 spells CASSGGQGAGEKLFF. The CDR3 DNA sequence: TGTGCCAGCAGCGGCGGACAGGGGGCGGGAGAAAAACTGTTTTTT.

In its sample, this clonotype was seen many times. The V call is TRBV7-2, the J call TRBJ2-1; TRBD2 matches 7 bases. The CDR3 loop spans 13 amino acids. The germline V gene encodes CDR1 SGHTA and CDR2 FQGNSA. The V segment lost 7 bases and the J segment 6 bases; nucleotides outside the gene matches: 6. CDR3 sequence: CASTPPGGNEQFF. Here the CDR3 DNA reads TGTGCCAGCACTCCGCCGGGGGGCAATGAGCAGTTCTTC.

The CDR3 here is CASSSQKSNYGYTF. DNA for the CDR3: TGTGCCAGCAGCTCACAGAAATCTAACTATGGCTACACCTTC. The chain couples TRBV7-9 to TRBJ1-2; no definite D call. The germline V gene has CDR1 SEHNR and CDR2 FQNEAQ (reference sequence). This CDR3 is built from 14 residues. The ends were cut back, 4 bases at V and 0 bases at J, with 9 bases in the middle. The whole variable domain, remainder taken from reference TRBV7-9 and TRBJ1-2, is DTGVSQNPRHKITKRGQNVTFRCDPISEHNRLYWYRQTLGQGPEFLTYFQNEAQLEKSRLLSDRFSAERPKGSFSTLEIQRTEQGDSAMYLCASSSQKSNYGYTFGSGTRLTVV.

This clonotype was found a few times. V is TRBV12-3 or TRBV12-4 and J is TRBJ1-1; TRBD1 agrees at 9 bases. Germline trimming cut 6 bases from V and 0 bases from J; bases unmatched to any gene: 5. This CDR3 is 15 amino acids long. The CDR3 loop is CASRGTGRMNTEAFF. The CDR3 DNA reads as TGTGCCAGCAGGGGGACAGGGAGGATGAACACTGAAGCTTTCTTT.

The V call is TRBV4-1, the J call TRBJ2-1, with 11 bases that match TRBD2. Germline CDR1 MGHRA, CDR2 YSYEKL. J gave up 7 bases and V 4 bases, and 12 bases lay outside the gene matches. This CDR3 spans 17 amino acids. The CDR3 DNA is TGCGCCAGCAGCCCCTTGCTCACTAGCGGGAGTGGAAATGAGCAGTTCTTC. Translation: CASSPLLTSGSGNEQFF.

In this sample, this clonotype turned up many times. The J gene is TRBJ1-1, the V gene TRBV24-1; 8 bases align to TRBD1. J was trimmed by 1 base and V by 3 bases; bases with no gene match: 3. Germline assignment: CDR1 KGHDR and CDR2 SFDVKD. This CDR3 has 15 amino acids. CDR3 amino acids: CATSDNGQGNTEAFF. CDR3 in DNA: TGTGCCACCAGTGATAATGGACAGGGGAACACTGAAGCTTTCTTT.

This clonotype was observed a handful of times. The chain links TRBV13 to TRBJ2-3; possibly TRBD1 for D (5 bases). From germline, CDR1 is PRHDT and CDR2 FYEKMQ (reference sequence). The CDR3 runs 16 residues. V was shortened by 6 bases and J by 1 base, with 17 bases between the two germline ends. The CDR3 bases are TGTGCCAGCAGTTCCCCAGGGCACACGGGCACAGATACGCAGTATTTT. Translation: CASSSPGHTGTDTQYF.

This clonotype was seen ten or more times. The chain is built from TRBV5-6 and TRBJ2-2, with 8 positions matching TRBD1. Germline lookup yields CDR1 SGHDT and CDR2 YYEEEE. Trimming at V came to 2 bases and at J to 5 bases, leaving 8 bases not matched to a gene. The CDR3 length is 16 residues. The CDR3 nucleotides read TGTGCCAGCAGCTTAAGGACAGGGAGAATGACCGGGGAGCTGTTTTTT. Translating gives CASSLRTGRMTGELFF.

The V gene is TRBV6-1, the J gene TRBJ2-2; D possibly corresponds to TRBD2 (7 bases). CDR3 length equals 17 residues. In germline, CDR1 is MNHNS, CDR2 SASEGT. V was trimmed by 6 bases and J by 4 bases, leaving 21 bases between them. As DNA, the CDR3 is TGTGCCAGCAGGCCCGGGGGCGGGAGAGGTGCCACCGGGGAGCTGTTTTTT. This codes for CASRPGGGRGATGELFF.

The chain links TRBV4-1 to TRBJ1-1; TRBD1 matches 9 bases. Unmatched junction bases numbered 9, after V lost 3 bases and J lost 7 bases. The CDR3 runs to 15 residues. CDR1 is MGHRA and CDR2 is YSYEKL in the germline V gene. CDR3 sequence reads: CASSHGTGSPLEAFF. The CDR3 region has the DNA TGCGCCAGCAGCCACGGGACAGGGAGCCCCCTTGAAGCTTTCTTT.

This clonotype has ten or more counts. V gene TRBV11-2 combines with J gene TRBJ1-2; no clear D. With 3 bases removed from V and 4 bases from J, the gap between germline ends came to 12 bases. Germline loops: CDR1 SGHAT, CDR2 FQNNGV. The CDR3 consists of 14 residues. The CDR3: CASSLVERSYGYTF. The DNA of the CDR3 is TGTGCCAGCAGCTTGGTCGAGAGGAGCTATGGCTACACCTTC.

This chain connects TRBV20-1 to TRBJ2-1; TRBD2 matches at 9 bases. Trimming removed 4 bases from V and 8 bases from J; junction bases left unmatched: 9. The CDR3 extends over 14 amino acids. Per germline, CDR1 DFQATT and CDR2 SNEGSKA (reference sequence). The CDR3 DNA is TGCAGTGCTACCAGCGGGGGGCCGGGCTATGAGCAGTTCTTC. Translation: CSATSGGPGYEQFF.

This clonotype has ten or more counts. The J gene is TRBJ1-5, the V gene TRBV18; maybe TRBD1 (6 bases). Germline-derived CDR1 and CDR2 are KGHSH and LQKENI. CDR3 size: 18 residues. Trimming removed 1 base from V and 2 bases from J, with 18 bases in between. In nucleotides, the CDR3 is TGTGCCAGCTCACCACAAATGACAGGAGGGGTAGGCAATCAGCCCCAGCATTTT. Translated, it gives CASSPQMTGGVGNQPQHF.

This clonotype was counted a few times. CDR3 coding DNA: TGCGCCAGCAGCTTGGTGGGACAGGGCCCCTACGAGCAGTACTTC. Amino acid sequence: CASSLVGQGPYEQYF. The chain links TRBV5-1 to TRBJ2-7; 9 bases agree with TRBD1. In germline, CDR1 is SGHRS, CDR2 YFSETQ. The CDR3 is 15 amino acids. The V segment lost 0 bases and the J segment 2 bases; nucleotides outside the gene matches: 3.

This clonotype was seen a few times. V usage is TRBV19 and J usage is TRBJ1-2; D is uncertain. The CDR3 spans 16 residues. Germline CDR1 and CDR2: LNHDA and SQIVND (reference sequence). With 0 bases removed from V and 4 bases from J, the gap between germline ends came to 15 bases. CDR3 bases: TGTGCCAGTAGTATAGACGACTTGAGACCGATCTATGGCTACACCTTC. Protein sequence: CASSIDDLRPIYGYTF.

This clonotype has only a few counts. This rearrangement joins TRBV6-1 to TRBJ1-2, with 8 bases identical to TRBD1. V dropped 4 bases and J dropped 4; count of bases not matched to a gene: 8. The CDR3 has 15 residues. CDR1 and CDR2 from the germline V gene are MNHNS and SASEGT. The CDR3 spells CASSASQGVPYGYTF. The DNA of the CDR3 is TGTGCCAGCAGTGCCTCACAGGGGGTGCCCTATGGCTACACCTTC.

V and J are TRBV5-1 and TRBJ2-1; 14 bases fit TRBD2. The germline V gene has CDR1 SGHRS and CDR2 YFSETQ. The CDR3 totals 15 residues. V trimming: 6 bases; J trimming: 9 bases; junction bases outside the gene matches: 8. The CDR3 sequence: CASTPGLAGVGEQFF. DNA of the CDR3: TGCGCCAGCACGCCGGGACTAGCGGGAGTAGGTGAGCAGTTCTTC.

Many counts were recorded for this clonotype. The chain carries TRBV7-2 and TRBJ2-5; D is unclear. Germline values: CDR1 SGHTA, CDR2 FQGNSA. This CDR3 comprises 14 residues. The V gene lost 5 bases and the J gene lost 5 bases, with 15 bases spanning the gap. In DNA form, the CDR3 reads TGTGCCAGCAGCGGAGTAGAACAACGGGAGACCCAGTACTTC. Protein: CASSGVEQRETQYF.

The chain is built from TRBV5-6 and TRBJ2-3; D might be TRBD1 or TRBD2, each matching 6 bases. This CDR3 has 14 amino acids. The V end was cut by 2 bases, the J end by 6 bases, with 13 bases between. The germline CDR1 and CDR2 sequences are SGHDT and YYEEEE. The CDR3 DNA reads TGTGCCAGCAGCTTAGTGGGGGGCGGCGATACGCAGTATTTT. It specifies CASSLVGGGDTQYF.

This chain uses TRBV11-2 with TRBJ2-3, with TRBD2 matching over 8 bases. CDR3 size: 16 residues. Germline-derived CDR1 and CDR2 are SGHAT and FQNNGV. The V segment lost 5 bases and the J segment 10 bases; nucleotides outside the gene matches: 17. In DNA form, the CDR3 reads TGTGCCAGCAGCCCCGGGGGGGCGGGGGAACTGGATGCGCAGTATTTT. It translates to CASSPGGAGELDAQYF.

The gene calls are TRBV30 and TRBJ1-1, with D maybe TRBD1 (5 bases). Germline lookup yields CDR1 GTSNPN and CDR2 SVGIG (reference sequence). V was shortened by 7 bases and J by 2 bases, with 11 bases between the two germline ends. This CDR3 comprises 12 residues. CDR3 sequence reads: CAYGTVNTEAFF. CDR3 DNA: TGTGCCTACGGGACGGTCAACACTGAAGCTTTCTTT.

The chain links TRBV6-2 or TRBV6-3 to TRBJ2-7; D gene unclear. The CDR3 totals 13 residues. The germline V and J ends were trimmed by 5 bases and 4 bases, with 12 bases remaining between them. Germline values: CDR1 MNHEY, CDR2 SVGEGT. CDR3 region: CASSPTTPYEQYF. DNA of the CDR3: TGTGCCAGCAGTCCCACTACTCCTTACGAGCAGTACTTC.

This clonotype was found many times. The rearrangement uses TRBV12-3 or TRBV12-4 and TRBJ2-7, with a tentative D call TRBD2 (5 bases). Between the trimmed V and J ends, which lost 2 bases and 1 base, there was a span of 9 bases. This CDR3 region has 14 residues. The CDR3 loop is CASSLTGRSYEQYF. The CDR3 coding sequence is TGTGCCAGCAGTTTAACTGGGAGATCCTACGAGCAGTACTTC.

V is TRBV28 and J is TRBJ2-1; 8 bases align to TRBD2. V shed 6 bases, J shed 4 bases, and the junction held 8 bases outside the gene matches. The CDR3 consists of 15 residues. Germline V lookup: CDR1 MDHEN, CDR2 SYDVKM. CDR3 loop: CASSLSREGYNEQFF. The CDR3 nucleotides read TGTGCCAGCAGCCTATCACGGGAGGGGTACAATGAGCAGTTCTTC.

This clonotype has ten or more counts. This rearrangement joins TRBV28 to TRBJ2-3, with TRBD1 identical over 8 bases. Germline values: CDR1 MDHEN, CDR2 SYDVKM. The V and J ends lost 2 bases and 2 bases, in that order; junction bases with no gene match: 3. The CDR3 covers 15 residues. CDR3 loop: CASSLGQGFTDTQYF. In nucleotides, the CDR3 is TGTGCCAGCAGTTTAGGACAGGGTTTCACAGATACGCAGTATTTT.

This chain connects TRBV11-2 to TRBJ2-1; 10 nucleotides agree with TRBD1. The CDR3 length is 14 residues. Germline CDR1 reads SGHAT; CDR2 reads FQNNGV. V was pared by 5 bases and J by 6 bases, with 4 bases of the junction left unmatched. This CDR3 reads CASSPWTGGNEQFF. Here the CDR3 DNA reads TGTGCCAGCAGCCCATGGACAGGGGGCAATGAGCAGTTCTTC.

A few counts support this clonotype. The chain is built from TRBV7-2 and TRBJ2-3, with 9 bases fitting TRBD2. The ends lost 6 bases at V and 0 bases at J; junction bases unmatched: 1. This CDR3 is built from 14 residues. Germline CDR1 SGHTA, CDR2 FQGNSA. The CDR3 sequence: CASRSGGSTDTQYF. The CDR3 nucleotides read TGTGCCAGCAGGAGCGGGGGGAGCACAGATACGCAGTATTTT.

The chain links TRBV15 to TRBJ1-5, with TRBD1 as a possible D gene (5 bases). CDR3 size: 13 residues. Trimming took off 8 bases at V and 3 bases at J, with 11 bases between the two ends. In germline, CDR1 is LNHNV, CDR2 YYDKDF (reference sequence). The CDR3 nucleotides are TGTGCCACCGAAGACAGCAACAATCAGCCCCAGCATTTT. Protein: CATEDSNNQPQHF.

This clonotype was observed many times. CDR3 in DNA: TGTGCCAGCAGCTTGACATGGCAGGGCCGGCAGCCCCAGCATTTT. It specifies CASSLTWQGRQPQHF. The V gene is TRBV7-8, the J gene TRBJ1-5, with D maybe TRBD1 (5 bases). The CDR3 sequence is 15 residues long. Per the germline V gene, CDR1 is SGHVS and CDR2 is FQNEAQ. V gave up 3 bases and J gave up 7 bases, with 16 bases separating them. Full variable domain (missing parts from reference TRBV7-8 and TRBJ1-5): GAGVSQSPRYKVAKRGQDVALRCDPISGHVSLFWYQQALGQGPEFLTYFQNEAQLDKSGLPSDRFFAERPEGSVSTLKIQRTQQEDSAVYLCASSLTWQGRQPQHFGDGTRLSIL.